Listed here is a single TCR beta chain. Antigen specificity is unknown. One end of the junction does not line up with germline, which may come from a read error. Researchers prepared the TCRbeta library using unique molecular identifiers, the study reports. TCRdb reanalysed the PCR reads using MiXCR and keeps one entry per CDR3 protein. Altogether 800,000 to 1,000,000 distinct CDR3 sequences are present, 25% to 30% being singletons, with the ten largest covering roughly 31%. This CDR3 has 13 residues. Per the germline V gene, CDR1 is SGHAT and CDR2 is FQNNGV. The data are from a study of T-cell reconstitution after alpha-beta-depleted transplantation in children. Findings and limits, study-wide: T-cell counts and diversity were attributed mostly to newly produced T cells one year after transplant. The study reportedly traced alpha-beta T cells about two months after transplant to several hundred expanded graft clones.

Sequenced here: PBMCs, mostly from graft donor cells, sampled 360 days after TCRalphabeta/CD19-depleted stem cell transplant. This receptor was identified in a boy under two years old who had a stem cell transplant for SCID, so the T cells may come from the graft donor. The chain has TRBV11-2 and TRBJ2-1, with 11 bases aligning to TRBD2. The CDR3 DNA follows: TGTGCCCGCAGCCCCACCGGGACTAGCGGTGAGTTCTTC. Amino acid sequence: CARSPTGTSGEFF.